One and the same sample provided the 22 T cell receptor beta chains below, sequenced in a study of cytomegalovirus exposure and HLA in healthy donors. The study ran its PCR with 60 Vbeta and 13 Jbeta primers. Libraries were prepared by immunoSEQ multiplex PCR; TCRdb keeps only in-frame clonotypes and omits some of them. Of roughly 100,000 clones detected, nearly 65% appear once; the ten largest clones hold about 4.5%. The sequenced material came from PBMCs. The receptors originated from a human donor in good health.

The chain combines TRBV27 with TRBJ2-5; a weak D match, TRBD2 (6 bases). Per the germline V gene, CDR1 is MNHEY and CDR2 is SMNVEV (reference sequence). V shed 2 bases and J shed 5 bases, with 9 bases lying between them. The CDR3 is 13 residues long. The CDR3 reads CASSLGGLETQYF. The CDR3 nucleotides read TGTGCCAGCAGTTTAGGGGGGTTGGAGACCCAGTACTTC.

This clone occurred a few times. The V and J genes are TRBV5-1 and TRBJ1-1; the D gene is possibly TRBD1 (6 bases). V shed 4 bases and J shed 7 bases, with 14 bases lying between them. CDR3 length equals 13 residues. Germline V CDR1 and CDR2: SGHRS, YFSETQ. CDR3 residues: CASSKDRRYEAFF. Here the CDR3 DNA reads TGCGCCAGCAGCAAGGACAGAAGGTATGAAGCTTTCTTT.

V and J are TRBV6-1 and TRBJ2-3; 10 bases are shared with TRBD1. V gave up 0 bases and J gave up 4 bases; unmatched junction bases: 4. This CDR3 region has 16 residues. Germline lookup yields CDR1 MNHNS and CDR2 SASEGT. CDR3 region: CASSEAPGQGADTQYF. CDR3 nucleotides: TGTGCCAGCAGTGAAGCACCCGGACAGGGGGCAGATACGCAGTATTTT.

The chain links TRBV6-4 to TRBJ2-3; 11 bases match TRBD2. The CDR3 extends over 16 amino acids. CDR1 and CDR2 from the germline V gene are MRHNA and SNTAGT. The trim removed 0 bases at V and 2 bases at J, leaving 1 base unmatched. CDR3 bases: TGTGCCAGCAGTGACTCTAGCGGGAGGGCCACAGATACGCAGTATTTT. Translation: CASSDSSGRATDTQYF.

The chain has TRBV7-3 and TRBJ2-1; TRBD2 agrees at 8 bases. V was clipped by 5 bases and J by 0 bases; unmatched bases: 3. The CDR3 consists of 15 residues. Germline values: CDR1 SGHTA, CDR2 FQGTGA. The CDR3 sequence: CASSDGTSSYNEQFF. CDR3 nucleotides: TGTGCCAGCAGCGACGGGACTAGCTCCTACAATGAGCAGTTCTTC. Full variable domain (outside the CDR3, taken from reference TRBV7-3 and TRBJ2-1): GAGVSQTPSNKVTEKGKYVELRCDPISGHTALYWYRQSLGQGPEFLIYFQGTGAADDSGLPNDRFFAVRPEGSVSTLKIQRTERGDSAVYLCASSDGTSSYNEQFFGPGTRLTVL.

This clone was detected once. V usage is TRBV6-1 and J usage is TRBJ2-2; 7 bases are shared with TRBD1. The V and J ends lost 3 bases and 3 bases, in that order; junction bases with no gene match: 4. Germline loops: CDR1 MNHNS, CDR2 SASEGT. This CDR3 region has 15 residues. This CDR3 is CASSDRGTYTGELFF. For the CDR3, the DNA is TGTGCCAGCAGTGACAGGGGGACGTACACCGGGGAGCTGTTTTTT.

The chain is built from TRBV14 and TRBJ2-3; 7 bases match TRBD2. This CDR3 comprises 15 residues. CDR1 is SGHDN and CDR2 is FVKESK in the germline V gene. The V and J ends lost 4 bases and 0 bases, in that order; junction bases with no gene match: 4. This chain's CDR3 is CASSRMRGSTDTQYF. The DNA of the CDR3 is TGTGCCAGCAGCCGCATGCGGGGGAGCACAGATACGCAGTATTTT.

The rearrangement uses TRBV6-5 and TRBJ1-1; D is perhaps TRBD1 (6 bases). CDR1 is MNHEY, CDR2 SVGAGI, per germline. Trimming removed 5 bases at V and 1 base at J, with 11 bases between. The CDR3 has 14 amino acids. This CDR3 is CASSKQGKNTEAFF. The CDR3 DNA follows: TGTGCCAGCAGTAAACAGGGAAAGAACACTGAAGCTTTCTTT.

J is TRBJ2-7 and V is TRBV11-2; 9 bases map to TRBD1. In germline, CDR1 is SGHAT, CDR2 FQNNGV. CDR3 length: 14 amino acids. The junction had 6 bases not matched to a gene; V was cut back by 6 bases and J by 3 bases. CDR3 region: CASRPPGQGYEQYF. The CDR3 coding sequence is TGTGCCAGCAGGCCTCCGGGACAGGGCTACGAGCAGTACTTC.

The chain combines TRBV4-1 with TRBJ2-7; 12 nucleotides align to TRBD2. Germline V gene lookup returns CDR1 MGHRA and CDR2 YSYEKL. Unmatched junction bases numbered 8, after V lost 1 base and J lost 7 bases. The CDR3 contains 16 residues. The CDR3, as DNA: TGCGCCAGCAGCCAAGGGGGACTAGCGGGCGGCGGGGAGCAGTACTTC. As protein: CASSQGGLAGGGEQYF.

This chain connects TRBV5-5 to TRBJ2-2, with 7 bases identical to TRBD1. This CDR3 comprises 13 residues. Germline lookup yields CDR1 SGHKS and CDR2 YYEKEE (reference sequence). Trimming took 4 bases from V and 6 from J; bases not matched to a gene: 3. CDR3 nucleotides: TGTGCCAGCAGCGGACAGGACTCCGGGGAGCTGTTTTTT. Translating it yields CASSGQDSGELFF.

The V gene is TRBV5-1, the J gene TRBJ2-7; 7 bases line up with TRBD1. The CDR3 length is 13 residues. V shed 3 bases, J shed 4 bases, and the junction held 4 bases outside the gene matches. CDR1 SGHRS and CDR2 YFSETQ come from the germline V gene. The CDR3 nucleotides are TGCGCCAGCAGCTGGGACAGAATGTACGAGCAGTACTTC. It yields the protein CASSWDRMYEQYF.

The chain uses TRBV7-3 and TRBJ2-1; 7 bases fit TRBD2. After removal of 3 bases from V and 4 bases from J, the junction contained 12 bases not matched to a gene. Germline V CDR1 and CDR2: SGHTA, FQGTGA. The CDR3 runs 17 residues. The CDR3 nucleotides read TGTGCCAGCAGCTTGCGGGCGGCTAGCGGCATTTACAATGAGCAGTTCTTC. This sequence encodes CASSLRAASGIYNEQFF.

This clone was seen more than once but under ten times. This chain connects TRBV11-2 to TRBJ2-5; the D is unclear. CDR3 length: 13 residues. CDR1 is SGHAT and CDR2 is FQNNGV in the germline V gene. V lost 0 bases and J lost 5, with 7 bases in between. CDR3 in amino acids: CASSLEVRETQYF. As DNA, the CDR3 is TGTGCCAGCAGCTTAGAGGTACGGGAGACCCAGTACTTC.

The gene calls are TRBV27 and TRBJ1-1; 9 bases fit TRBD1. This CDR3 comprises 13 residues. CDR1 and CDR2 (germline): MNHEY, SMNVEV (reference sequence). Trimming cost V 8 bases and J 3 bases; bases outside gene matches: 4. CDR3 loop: CASRDRVYTEAFF. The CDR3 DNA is TGTGCCAGCCGGGACAGGGTTTACACTGAAGCTTTCTTT.

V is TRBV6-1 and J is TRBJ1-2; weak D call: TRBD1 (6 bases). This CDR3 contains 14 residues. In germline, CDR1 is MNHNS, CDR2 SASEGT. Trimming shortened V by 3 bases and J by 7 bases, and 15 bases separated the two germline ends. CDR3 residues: CASSEWGGGSGYTF. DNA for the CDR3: TGTGCCAGCAGTGAGTGGGGGGGCGGGAGTGGCTACACCTTC.

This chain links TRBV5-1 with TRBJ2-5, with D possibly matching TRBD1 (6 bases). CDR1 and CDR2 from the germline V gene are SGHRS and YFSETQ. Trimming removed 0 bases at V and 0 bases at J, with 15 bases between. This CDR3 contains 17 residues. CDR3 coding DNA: TGCGCCAGCAGCTTGGAACCCAGGGGATATTACCAAGAGACCCAGTACTTC. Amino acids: CASSLEPRGYYQETQYF.

The CDR3 is CASRGGENIQYF. Here the CDR3 DNA reads TGTGCCAGCAGGGGGGGTGAAAACATTCAGTACTTC. The chain employs TRBV2 and TRBJ2-4, with a weak D call TRBD2 (6 bases). The V and J ends lost 6 bases and 5 bases respectively, with 8 bases between them. Germline values: CDR1 SNHLY, CDR2 FYNNEI. The CDR3 runs to 12 residues.

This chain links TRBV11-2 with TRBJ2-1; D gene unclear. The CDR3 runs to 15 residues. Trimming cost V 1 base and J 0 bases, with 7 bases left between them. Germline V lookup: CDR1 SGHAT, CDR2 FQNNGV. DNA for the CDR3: TGTGCCAGCAGCTTAGTCGGTGGCTCCTACAATGAGCAGTTCTTC. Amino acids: CASSLVGGSYNEQFF. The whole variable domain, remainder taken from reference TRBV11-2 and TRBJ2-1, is EAGVAQSPRYKIIEKRQSVAFWCNPISGHATLYWYQQILGQGPKLLIQFQNNGVVDDSQLPKDRFSAERLKGVDSTLKIQPAKLEDSAVYLCASSLVGGSYNEQFFGPGTRLTVL.

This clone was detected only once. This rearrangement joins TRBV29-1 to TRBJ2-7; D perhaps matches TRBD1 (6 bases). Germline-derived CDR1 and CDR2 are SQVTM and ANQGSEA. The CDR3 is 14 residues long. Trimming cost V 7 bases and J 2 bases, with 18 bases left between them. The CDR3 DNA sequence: TGCAGCGCCGAAGGGGGAGAAGGGCCCTACGAGCAGTACTTC. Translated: CSAEGGEGPYEQYF.

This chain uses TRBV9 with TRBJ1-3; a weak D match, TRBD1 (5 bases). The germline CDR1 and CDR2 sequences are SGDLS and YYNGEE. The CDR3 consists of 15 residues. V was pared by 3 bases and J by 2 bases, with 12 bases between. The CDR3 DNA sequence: TGTGCCAGCAGCGCGGGGGGGGTCGCTGGAAACACCATATATTTT. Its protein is CASSAGGVAGNTIYF.

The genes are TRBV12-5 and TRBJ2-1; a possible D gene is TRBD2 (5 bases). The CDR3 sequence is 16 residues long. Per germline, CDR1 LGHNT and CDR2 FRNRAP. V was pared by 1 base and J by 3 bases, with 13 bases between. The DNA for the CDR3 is TGTGCTAGTGGTTTGGGGCGCGGGTCTTTCTACAATGAGCAGTTCTTC. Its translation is CASGLGRGSFYNEQFF.